Shown below are 30 T cell receptor beta chains from a single sample sequenced in a study of cytomegalovirus exposure and HLA in healthy donors. Primers: 60 Vbeta forward and 13 Jbeta reverse. Clones were read by immunoSEQ multiplex PCR, and TCRdb kept only the in-frame ones, dropping some. Of roughly 150,000 clones in the sample, roughly 75% are singletons; the top ten hold approximately 10%. Sequencing was performed on PBMCs. These receptors were obtained from a man between 18 and 35 years old in good health and CMV-seropositive.

This chain joins TRBV7-7 and TRBJ2-1; the match to TRBD2 covers 10 bases. V was clipped by 1 base and J by 8 bases; unmatched bases: 5. The germline gives CDR1 SSHAT, CDR2 FNYEAQ (reference sequence). The CDR3 contains 15 residues. The CDR3 spells CASSLGLAGVDEQFF. DNA of the CDR3: TGTGCCAGCAGCTTAGGGCTAGCGGGAGTTGATGAGCAGTTCTTC.

This CDR3 is CASSLPTSGSDTQYF. DNA for the CDR3: TGTGCCAGCAGTTTGCCGACTAGCGGGAGTGATACGCAGTATTTT. The chain carries TRBV27 and TRBJ2-3; 12 bases are a match to TRBD2. This CDR3 contains 15 residues. The J segment lost 6 bases and the V segment lost 3 bases, leaving 4 bases of the junction unmatched. Germline CDR1 is MNHEY and CDR2 is SMNVEV (reference sequence).

The chain couples TRBV29-1 to TRBJ1-2; D possibly corresponds to TRBD1 (6 bases). V shed 6 bases and J shed 4 bases, with 9 bases lying between them. Germline CDR1 reads SQVTM; CDR2 reads ANQGSEA. The CDR3 is made up of 11 amino acids. DNA of the CDR3: TGCAGCGTCAGGGGAGTCTATGGCTACACCTTC. Translating it yields CSVRGVYGYTF.

The chain carries TRBV11-3 and TRBJ1-1; D gene uncertain. Per germline, CDR1 SGHNT and CDR2 YENEEA. Trimming shortened V by 6 bases and J by 0 bases, and 17 bases separated the two germline ends. This CDR3 comprises 16 residues. CDR3 sequence: CASSYTGSELNTEAFF. The CDR3 DNA follows: TGTGCCAGCAGTTATACCGGATCGGAGCTGAACACTGAAGCTTTCTTT. The entire variable domain, with the rest obtained from reference TRBV11-3 and TRBJ1-1, is as follows: EAGVVQSPRYKIIEKKQPVAFWCNPISGHNTLYWYLQNLGQGPELLIRYENEEAVDDSQLPKDRFSAERLKGVDSTLKIQPAELGDSAVYLCASSYTGSELNTEAFFGQGTRLTVV.

This chain's CDR3 is CASSYLTGPYEQYF. The CDR3 region has the DNA TGTGCCAGCAGTTACTTGACAGGGCCCTACGAGCAGTACTTC. The chain recombines TRBV6-5 with TRBJ2-5; 7 nucleotides line up with TRBD1. The DNA end is more similar to TRBJ2-7, so the J call may be wrong. In germline, CDR1 is MNHEY, CDR2 SVGAGI. The CDR3 extends over 14 amino acids.

The CDR3 loop is CASSRGPNGVYEQYF. The CDR3, as DNA: TGTGCCAGCAGCAGGGGACCAAACGGGGTCTACGAGCAGTACTTC. This chain connects TRBV6-5 to TRBJ2-7; weak D call: TRBD1 (6 bases). Germline V gene sequence: CDR1 MNHEY, CDR2 SVGAGI. This CDR3 is 15 amino acids long. Trimming left V 6 bases short and J 3 bases short, with 18 bases between.

The CDR3 loop reads CASSFRRGARETQYF. The CDR3 nucleotides are TGTGCCAGCAGCTTTAGGCGGGGGGCGCGGGAGACCCAGTACTTC. The V call is TRBV5-4, the J call TRBJ2-5, with 8 bases aligning to TRBD2. The CDR3 is made up of 15 amino acids. Germline V gives CDR1 SGHNT, CDR2 YYREEE (reference sequence). V lost 2 bases to trimming and J lost 5 bases; unmatched junction nucleotides: 8.

The CDR3 DNA is TGTGCCATCAGTGAGTCGAACCCGGGACAGAGAAGGGAGACCCAGTACTTC. Translated, it gives CAISESNPGQRRETQYF. The V call is TRBV10-3, the J call TRBJ2-5; 7 bases line up with TRBD1. Unmatched junction bases numbered 12, after V lost 0 bases and J lost 5 bases. Germline CDR1 reads ENHRY; CDR2 reads SYGVKD. The CDR3 sequence is 17 residues long.

In its sample, this clone was seen once. The V and J genes are TRBV30 and TRBJ1-1; tentative D call: TRBD1 (6 bases). Deletions cut 5 bases from V and 4 bases from J, with 11 bases between. Germline CDR1 reads GTSNPN; CDR2 reads SVGIG (reference sequence). The CDR3 contains 12 residues. In DNA form, the CDR3 reads TGTGCCTGGGTGACAGGTACCACTGAAGCTTTCTTT. Its translation is CAWVTGTTEAFF. Looking up the rest from reference TRBV30 and TRBJ1-1 gives the full variable domain: SQTIHQWPATLVQPVGSPLSLECTVEGTSNPNLYWYRQAAGRGLQLLFYSVGIGQISSEVPQNLSASRPQDRQFILSSKKLLLSDSGFYLCAWVTGTTEAFFGQGTRLTVV.

J is TRBJ1-1 and V is TRBV6-1; D ambiguous. The V gene's germline CDR1 is MNHNS and CDR2 SASEGT. The CDR3 has 13 amino acids. The V end was cut by 2 bases, the J end by 6 bases, with 10 bases between. The CDR3 region has the DNA TGTGCCAGCAGTGAATTTCGGGTCGCTGAAGCTTTCTTT. Its translation is CASSEFRVAEAFF.

The count of this clone is one. This sequence joins TRBV7-9 and TRBJ1-6, with TRBD1 identical over 7 bases. Germline V gene sequence: CDR1 SEHNR, CDR2 FQNEAQ (reference sequence). This CDR3 has 16 amino acids. V gave up 4 bases and J gave up 7 bases; unmatched junction bases: 10. The CDR3 region is CASSWTGAMENSPLHF. In DNA form, the CDR3 reads TGTGCCAGCAGCTGGACAGGCGCGATGGAGAATTCACCCCTCCACTTT.

A single count supports this clone. The V gene is TRBV10-1, the J gene TRBJ2-5; the match to TRBD2 covers 9 bases. The CDR3 length is 16 residues. Germline V gene data show CDR1 as WNHNN and CDR2 as SYGVQD (reference sequence). V was pared by 3 bases and J by 2 bases, with 7 bases of the junction left unmatched. For the CDR3, the DNA is TGCGCCAGCAGTGATGGGCTAGCGGGATTGCAAGAGACCCAGTACTTC. Translating it yields CASSDGLAGLQETQYF.

This clone has just a few counts. The CDR3 DNA follows: TGCAGTGGGGGCAGGGTTTGGGAGCAGTACTTC. It is translated as CSGGRVWEQYF. The chain combines TRBV20-1 with TRBJ2-7, with D maybe TRBD1 (5 bases). The length of the CDR3 is 11 residues. Germline V gives CDR1 DFQATT, CDR2 SNEGSKA (reference sequence). With 7 bases removed from V and 7 bases from J, the gap between germline ends came to 14 bases.

The chain carries TRBV27 and TRBJ1-1; D may be TRBD1 (6 bases). The CDR3 loop spans 14 amino acids. CDR1 and CDR2 (germline): MNHEY, SMNVEV (reference sequence). V was pared by 8 bases and J by 6 bases, with 19 bases between. The CDR3 loop is CASQDGGAGAEAFF. The CDR3 DNA sequence: TGTGCCAGCCAGGACGGGGGGGCCGGAGCTGAAGCTTTCTTT.

This sequence joins TRBV4-2 and TRBJ2-7; perhaps TRBD1 as D (5 bases). The length of the CDR3 is 15 residues. Germline-derived CDR1 and CDR2 are LGHNA and YNFKEQ. Deletions cut 0 bases from V and 5 bases from J, with 14 bases between. The CDR3 coding sequence is TGTGCCAGCAGCCAAGACCTTCCAGGGCTGGACGAGCAGTACTTC. Protein product: CASSQDLPGLDEQYF.

V gene TRBV6-5 combines with J gene TRBJ2-1; no clear D gene. V was clipped by 0 bases and J by 5 bases, with 5 bases between them. The CDR3 runs 13 residues. The germline gives CDR1 MNHEY, CDR2 SVGAGI. The DNA for the CDR3 is TGTGCCAGCAGTTACTCGGGCGACAATGAGCAGTTCTTC. Translation: CASSYSGDNEQFF.

This chain links TRBV30 with TRBJ1-1, with 12 nucleotides matching TRBD1. The CDR3 contains 17 residues. CDR1 and CDR2 from the germline V gene are GTSNPN and SVGIG (reference sequence). V lost 7 bases, J lost 0 bases, and 12 bases stayed unmatched. The CDR3 spells CASSTGTGGLMNTEAFF. CDR3 bases: TGTGCCTCCTCAACCGGGACAGGGGGCCTAATGAACACTGAAGCTTTCTTT.

This clone has just one count. The rearrangement links TRBV29-1 to TRBJ2-1; 7 bases agree with TRBD1. The J segment lost 5 bases and the V segment lost 0 bases, leaving 4 bases of the junction unmatched. The CDR3 totals 14 residues. Germline lookup yields CDR1 SQVTM and CDR2 ANQGSEA. The CDR3 protein is CSVEDPGQHNEQFF. The CDR3, as DNA: TGCAGCGTTGAAGATCCGGGACAGCACAATGAGCAGTTCTTC.

The V call is TRBV5-1, the J call TRBJ2-5; no firm D call. The J call may be mistaken, given a closer DNA end match to TRBJ2-7. CDR1 is SGHRS and CDR2 is YFSETQ in the germline V gene. The CDR3 contains 15 residues. CDR3 DNA: TGCGCCAGCAGCTTGCGAGGTACCGCCTCCTACGAGCAGTACTTC. Residues: CASSLRGTASYEQYF.

The V and J genes are TRBV2 and TRBJ2-7, with 8 bases that match TRBD2. This CDR3 region has 16 residues. Germline V CDR1 and CDR2: SNHLY, FYNNEI. Trimming at V came to 7 bases and at J to 4 bases, leaving 15 bases not matched to a gene. CDR3 protein: CASIPTGRGSSYEQYF. In DNA, the CDR3 is TGTGCCAGCATTCCCACCGGGAGGGGATCCTCATACGAGCAGTACTTC.

The rearrangement links TRBV2 to TRBJ2-1; 11 bases are a match to TRBD2. This CDR3 is built from 18 residues. Trimming at V came to 4 bases and at J to 4 bases, leaving 12 bases not matched to a gene. Looked up from germline, CDR1 is SNHLY and CDR2 is FYNNEI. The DNA of the CDR3 is TGTGCCAGCAGTGGCCAATTTAGCGGGAGGGCCCGGTACAATGAGCAGTTCTTC. It is translated as CASSGQFSGRARYNEQFF. The full variable domain, completed using reference TRBV2 and TRBJ2-1, is EPEVTQTPSHQVTQMGQEVILRCVPISNHLYFYWYRQILGQKVEFLVSFYNNEISEKSEIFDDQFSVERPDGSNFTLKIRSTKLEDSAMYFCASSGQFSGRARYNEQFFGPGTRLTVL.

The genes are TRBV5-1 and TRBJ1-2; a weak D match, TRBD1 (5 bases). Germline CDR1 SGHRS, CDR2 YFSETQ. CDR3 length: 12 residues. Trimming took off 6 bases at V and 4 bases at J, with 10 bases between the two ends. Here the CDR3 DNA reads TGCGCCAGCACGGGGGGGAGCTATGGCTACACCTTC. Amino acids: CASTGGSYGYTF.

The chain has TRBV4-1 and TRBJ1-1, with 9 bases fitting TRBD1. V trimming: 3 bases; J trimming: 1 base; junction bases outside the gene matches: 9. The CDR3 loop spans 17 amino acids. Germline V lookup: CDR1 MGHRA, CDR2 YSYEKL. The CDR3 DNA is TGCGCCAGCAGCCATGGGCCGGGACAGGGTGGGAACACTGAAGCTTTCTTT. Residues: CASSHGPGQGGNTEAFF.

This chain connects TRBV25-1 to TRBJ1-4; D ambiguous. With 3 bases removed from V and 10 bases from J, the gap between germline ends came to 15 bases. The CDR3 covers 14 residues. Looked up from germline, CDR1 is MGHDK and CDR2 is SYGVNS. The CDR3 DNA sequence: TGTGCCAGCAGTGACTACGGGAGAGGAGGAAAACTGTTTTTT. It codes for CASSDYGRGGKLFF.

The chain has TRBV5-1 and TRBJ1-1, with D perhaps TRBD1 (6 bases). Germline V gene data show CDR1 as SGHRS and CDR2 as YFSETQ. The CDR3 loop spans 16 amino acids. The germline V and J ends were trimmed by 0 bases and 0 bases, with 12 bases remaining between them. Here the CDR3 DNA reads TGCGCCAGCAGCTTGGGGACAGTTGGGATGAACACTGAAGCTTTCTTT. Encoded protein: CASSLGTVGMNTEAFF.

The CDR3 DNA follows: TGTGCCAGCAGTCTAGCTAACTATGGCTACACCTTC. Its protein is CASSLANYGYTF. The chain carries TRBV28 and TRBJ1-2; no firm D call. CDR1 and CDR2 from the germline V gene are MDHEN and SYDVKM. With 5 bases removed from V and 0 bases from J, the gap between germline ends came to 4 bases. There are 12 residues in the CDR3.

This rearrangement joins TRBV10-1 to TRBJ2-1, with 10 bases fitting TRBD2. In germline, CDR1 is WNHNN, CDR2 SYGVQD (reference sequence). V was clipped by 6 bases and J by 5 bases; unmatched bases: 4. This CDR3 has 14 amino acids. The CDR3 sequence is CASRPGLADNEQFF. CDR3 in DNA: TGCGCCAGCAGACCCGGACTAGCGGACAATGAGCAGTTCTTC.

The chain combines TRBV9 with TRBJ2-1; 10 bases fit TRBD2. Germline V lookup: CDR1 SGDLS, CDR2 YYNGEE. Trimming took 4 bases from V and 9 from J; bases not matched to a gene: 10. The CDR3 has 15 amino acids. CDR3 region: CASSPSSGRETEQFF. The CDR3 DNA sequence: TGTGCCAGCAGCCCCTCTAGCGGGAGAGAGACTGAGCAGTTCTTC.

This clone appeared a few times. Other DNA variants within this sample encode the same CDR3. The chain has TRBV9 and TRBJ2-3; 7 bases align to TRBD2. The CDR3 loop spans 16 amino acids. Germline CDR1 SGDLS, CDR2 YYNGEE. V gave up 0 bases and J gave up 0 bases; unmatched junction bases: 4. CDR3: CASSVVAGASTDTQYF. DNA of the CDR3: TGTGCCAGCAGCGTAGTAGCGGGTGCTAGCACAGATACGCAGTATTTT.

The chain combines TRBV14 with TRBJ2-5, with D possibly TRBD2 on 7 matching bases. Germline CDR1 and CDR2: SGHDN and FVKESK. Trimming removed 1 base from V and 5 bases from J, with 14 bases in between. This CDR3 is 15 amino acids long. CDR3 sequence: CASSQVRGARETQYF. The CDR3 bases are TGTGCCAGCAGCCAAGTTCGGGGGGCTCGGGAGACCCAGTACTTC.